This record looks at one TCR beta chain sequence and its context. Only a few counts were recorded for this clonotype. It has no known antigen specificity. No quality values exist for individual bases; no much larger clone is one base distant. This sample was taken from a study of identical twins (dated by TCRdb to 2016 to 2017). Regarding the study in general: TCR alpha and beta repertoires from monozygotic twins, unrelated adults of various ages and cord blood were deep-sequenced to test whether fetal clonotypes persist. To rule out contamination, replicate twin experiments were performed at different times with different library preparation protocols. General study outcomes and caveats: Compared with coincidental sharing between unrelated individuals, out-of-frame TCR alpha sequences shared between twins had an excess of sequences with low generation probability. Because the same donors could not be followed over many years, conclusions were based on cross-sectional statistical analysis. Recombination models systematically underestimated out-of-frame TCR alpha sharing in monozygotic twins but agreed with sharing between unrelated individuals. Abundant cord blood beta clonotypes carried fewer insertions; young adult naive repertoires showed a weaker similar trend, while memory repertoires showed none. The excess sharing between twins in beta out-of-frame sequences was weaker because fewer shared sequences reduced the signal-to-noise ratio. Invariant T cells such as MAIT and iNKT could partly confound zero-insertion analyses, though diverse VJ usage argued against this for most clonotypes.

Every donor was a healthy Caucasian. Between the V and J ends, shortened by 5 bases and 3 bases respectively, the junction contains 11 bases. Via the germline V gene (reference sequence), CDR1 is DFQATT and CDR2 SNEGSKA. The CDR3 contains 13 residues, cysteine and phenylalanine counted. Only the CDR3 part of the read is kept: 39 bases, read in frame from the first base. Library preparation was by 5' RACE. The instrument given in TCRdb is Illumina HiSeq 2000. Template switching introduced a universal primer binding site; the final cDNA contained a unique molecular identifier, enabling accurate counting of TCR cDNA molecules. First-strand cDNA for TCR alpha and beta chains was synthesized from specific primers in the conserved constant-segment region. To control for contamination, every cDNA library was double barcoded, receiving both a SMART-Mk sample barcode and Illumina barcodes. TruSeq adapter sequences, together with Illumina sample barcodes, were added in two successive PCR steps. The Illumina HiSeq platform was used with custom primers to sequence TCR alpha and beta cDNA libraries. As for the original processing: MiGEC processed the raw reads to extract unique molecular identifiers, while MiXCR was used to determine the CDR3 positions. Recombination models were inferred per individual with the repgenHMM and IGoR tools using an EM algorithm. Shared clonotypes were analyzed with the tcR package in R, and sharing was normalized by the product of cloneset sizes. To study raw recombination without the effects of thymic and clonal selection, out-of-frame nonproductive sequences were analyzed. TCRdb reran the public reads through fastp at Q25 and MiXCR, keeping productive beta chains. When rows share a CDR3 protein, they turn into one entry using the most common DNA and genes. The V and J calls come from TCRdb's annotation, not from the publication. In all, the sample holds around 1.7 million distinct CDR3 sequences, and under 35% of those were seen once. The biggest ten clones account for roughly 0.3% of the sample.

This receptor was obtained from a newborn girl in good health. The sequence links TRBV20-1 to TRBJ1-5; confidence is insufficient to name the D gene. Sequenced sample: cord blood. The nucleotide sequence is given as TGCAGTGCTCCAAAAACTTACAATCAGCCCCAGCATTTT. It specifies CSAPKTYNQPQHF.